This record looks at one T cell receptor (beta chain) sequence and its context. Per the authors' pipeline: Junction-only sequences without quality scores were provided by ImmunoSEQ, so filtering was different. The table came from immunoSEQ multiplex PCR; TCRdb's copy has only in-frame clones and leaves some out. That table furnishes V, J and clone size, whereas the DNA furnished D and trimming. The top ten clones hold approximately 0.06% of a sample with hundreds of thousands of clones, about 96% of them seen once. The data originate from a study of shared clonotypes between healthy human individuals. Germline V gene lookup returns CDR1 MNHNS and CDR2 SASEGT. There are 14 residues in the CDR3. Trimming shortened V by 10 bases and J by 0 bases, and 15 bases separated the two germline ends. Investigators divided CD4+ cells into CD45RA+ naive and CD45RA-negative memory subsets.

Sequenced: naive CD4+ T cells sorted from blood. This sample's subset: CD45RA+ positively selected. The receptor was derived from a woman in her 30s in good health. This chain uses TRBV6-1 with TRBJ2-5; D is possibly TRBD1 (7 bases). The CDR3 here is CANGGQHDQETQYF. The CDR3 DNA follows: TGTGCCAACGGGGGACAGCACGACCAAGAGACCCAGTACTTC.